The present entry profiles one TCR beta chain with its context. Original analysis: By means of reference gene primer amplification, nucleated cell counts were estimated. Data came from immunoSEQ multiplex PCR; TCRdb stores just in-frame clones and leaves some out. D and trimming were read from the DNA, whereas the V and J calls and clone size are those reported in that table. The table records some 48,000 clones, around 83% of them present only once. The sample is drawn from a study of blood T cell repertoires in COVID-19. Across the whole study: The samples span acute and convalescent COVID-19 from the United States, Italy and Spain. The cDNA or gDNA used as material had been derived from T cells, B-cell-depleted T cells, or PBMCs.

Per the germline V gene, CDR1 is SGDLS and CDR2 is YYNGEE. With 4 bases clipped from V and 9 bases from J, the junction kept 8 bases outside the gene matches. The CDR3 loop spans 13 amino acids. The sequencing input was peripheral blood. This clonotype was sampled from a human donor in a cohort sampled during active COVID-19. The V call is TRBV9, the J call TRBJ2-7, with 9 bases fitting TRBD2. The CDR3 loop is CASSPETSGSQYF. The CDR3 DNA is TGTGCCAGCAGCCCGGAGACTAGCGGCTCGCAGTACTTC.